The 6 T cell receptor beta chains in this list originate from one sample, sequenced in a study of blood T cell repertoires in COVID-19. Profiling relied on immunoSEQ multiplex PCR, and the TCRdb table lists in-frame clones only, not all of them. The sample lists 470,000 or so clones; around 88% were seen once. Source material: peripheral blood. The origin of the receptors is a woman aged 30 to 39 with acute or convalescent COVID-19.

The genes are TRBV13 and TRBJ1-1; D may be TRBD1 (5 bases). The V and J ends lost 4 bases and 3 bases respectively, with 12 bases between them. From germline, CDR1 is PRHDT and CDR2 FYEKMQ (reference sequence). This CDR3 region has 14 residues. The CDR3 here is CASSSLSGDTEAFF. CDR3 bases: TGTGCCAGCAGCTCCCTGTCGGGGGACACTGAAGCTTTCTTT.

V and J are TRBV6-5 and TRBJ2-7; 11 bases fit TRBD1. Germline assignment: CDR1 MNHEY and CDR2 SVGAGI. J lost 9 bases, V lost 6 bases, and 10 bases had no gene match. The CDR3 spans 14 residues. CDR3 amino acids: CASRKPGQGGGQYF. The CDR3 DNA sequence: TGTGCCAGCAGAAAACCGGGACAGGGGGGAGGGCAGTACTTC.

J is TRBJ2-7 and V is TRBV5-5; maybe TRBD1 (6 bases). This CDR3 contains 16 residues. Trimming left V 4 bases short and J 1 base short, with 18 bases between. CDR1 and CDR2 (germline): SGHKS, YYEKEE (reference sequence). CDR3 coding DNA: TGTGCCAGCAGCCTAGTCGGGACATCCAGTTCCTACGAGCAGTACTTC. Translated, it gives CASSLVGTSSSYEQYF.

The CDR3 is CASSNPAVNEQFF. CDR3 sequence (DNA): TGTGCCAGCAGTAACCCCGCGGTCAATGAGCAGTTCTTC. This chain uses TRBV28 with TRBJ2-1; unclear D gene. V was trimmed by 5 bases and J by 6 bases, leaving 11 bases between them. CDR1 MDHEN and CDR2 SYDVKM come from the germline V gene. The CDR3 runs to 13 residues.

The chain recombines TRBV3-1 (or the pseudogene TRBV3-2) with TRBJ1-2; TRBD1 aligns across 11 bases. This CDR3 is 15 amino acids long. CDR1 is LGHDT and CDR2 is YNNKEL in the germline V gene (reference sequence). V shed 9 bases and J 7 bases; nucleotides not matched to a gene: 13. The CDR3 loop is CASSAAGTGGGGYTF. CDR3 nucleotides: TGTGCCAGTTCCGCCGCCGGGACAGGGGGTGGTGGCTACACCTTC.

In nucleotides, the CDR3 is TGTGCCAGCAGCCAAGCATTGGGGACAGGGGGTTATGGCTACACCTTC. Translation: CASSQALGTGGYGYTF. The chain employs TRBV4-2 and TRBJ1-2; 11 bases agree with TRBD1. The CDR3 covers 16 residues. Germline CDR1 LGHNA, CDR2 YNFKEQ. J lost 5 bases, V lost 1 base, and 6 bases had no gene match.